The T cell receptor beta chain under discussion was sequenced for a study of blood T cell repertoires in COVID-19. Study details: Recovery among Cohort 3 donors was established by two negative PCRs, clearance, or symptom resolution. Donors in the United States, Italy and Spain gave samples during acute or convalescent COVID-19.

Categorization into cohorts depended on clinical history that participants reported. Germline V gene sequence: CDR1 SNHLY, CDR2 FYNNEI. This CDR3 is built from 14 residues. V dropped 6 bases and J dropped 6; count of bases not matched to a gene: 8. In the source study's methods: Estimated nucleated cell counts came from reference gene primer amplification. Only in-frame clones appear in the TCRdb table, and some are missing; sequencing was by immunoSEQ multiplex PCR. The V and J calls and clone size are taken from that table; D and trimming were inferred from the DNA. The sample carries a few hundred thousand clones, over 75% recorded once.

This chain links TRBV2 with TRBJ2-7; TRBD1 matches at 10 bases. Sequencing input: PBMCs or T cells enriched from blood (not recorded which). The receptor was derived from a man between 40 and 49 years old in a cohort exposed to, infected with or recovered from COVID-19 (not recorded which). CDR3 DNA: TGTGCCAGCAGACGGACAGGGGGTAACTCCGAGCAGTACTTC. Translated, it gives CASRRTGGNSEQYF.